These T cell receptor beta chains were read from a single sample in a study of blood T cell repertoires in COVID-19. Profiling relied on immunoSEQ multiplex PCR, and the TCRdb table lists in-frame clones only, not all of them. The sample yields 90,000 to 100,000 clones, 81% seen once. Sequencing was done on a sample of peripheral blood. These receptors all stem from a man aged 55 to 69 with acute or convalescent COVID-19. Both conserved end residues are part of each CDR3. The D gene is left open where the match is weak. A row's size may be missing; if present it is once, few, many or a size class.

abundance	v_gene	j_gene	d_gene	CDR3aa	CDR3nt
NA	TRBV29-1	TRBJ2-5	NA	CSVGSFREHQETQYF	TGCAGCGTTGGTTCATTCCGGGAGCATCAAGAGACCCAGTACTTC
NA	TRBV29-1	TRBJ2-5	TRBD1	CSSVTGGIETQYF	TGCAGCTCAGTGACAGGGGGCATTGAGACCCAGTACTTC
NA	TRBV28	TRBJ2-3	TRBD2	CASSLDGRTDTQYF	TGTGCCAGCAGTTTGGACGGGAGGACAGATACGCAGTATTTT
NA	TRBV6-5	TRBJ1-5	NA	CASSRNRGNQPQHF	TGTGCCAGCAGTCGCAACAGAGGCAATCAGCCCCAGCATTTT
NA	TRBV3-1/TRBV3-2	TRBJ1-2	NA	CASMGRWNGYTF	TGTGCCAGCATGGGGCGCTGGAACGGCTACACCTTC
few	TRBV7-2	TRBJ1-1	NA	CASRATGYSEAFF	TGTGCCAGCAGGGCAACAGGGTACTCTGAAGCTTTCTTT
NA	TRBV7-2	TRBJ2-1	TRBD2	CASRPGGSPYNEQFF	TGTGCCAGCAGACCTGGCGGGAGCCCCTACAATGAGCAGTTCTTC
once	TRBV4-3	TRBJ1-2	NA	CASSQDWGRNYGYTF	TGCGCCAGCAGCCAAGATTGGGGCAGGAACTATGGCTACACCTTC
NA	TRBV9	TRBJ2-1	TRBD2	CASSGVTSGTGNEQFF	TGTGCCAGCAGCGGAGTGACTAGCGGGACTGGGAATGAGCAGTTCTTC
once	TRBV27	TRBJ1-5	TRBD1	CATSSLRDRLNQPQHF	TGTGCCACATCTAGCCTGCGGGACAGACTAAATCAGCCCCAGCATTTT
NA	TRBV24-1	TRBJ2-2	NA	CATSGFGGTGVAGELFF	TGTGCCACCAGTGGTTTCGGGGGAACAGGGGTCGCCGGGGAGCTGTTTTTT
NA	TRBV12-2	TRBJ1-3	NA	CASRFGGTGFRNTIYF	TGTGCAAGTCGCTTCGGGGGGACAGGGTTTAGAAACACCATATATTTT
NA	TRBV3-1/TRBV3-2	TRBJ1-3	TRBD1	CASSQASGTGGLLTGNTIYF	TGTGCCAGCAGCCAGGCCTCCGGGACAGGAGGCTTGCTGACTGGAAACACCATATATTTT
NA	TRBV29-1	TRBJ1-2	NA	CSARRDPNYGYTF	TGCAGCGCCAGGCGGGACCCTAACTATGGCTACACCTTC
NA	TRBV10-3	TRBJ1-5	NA	CAAGPGGYGQPQHF	TGTGCCGCCGGTCCGGGGGGCTATGGTCAGCCCCAGCATTTT
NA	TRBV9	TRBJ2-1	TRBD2	CASSVDLAGGPSEQFF	TGTGCCAGCAGCGTAGATTTAGCGGGAGGGCCTTCTGAGCAGTTCTTC
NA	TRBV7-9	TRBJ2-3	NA	CASSVFPTSTDTQYF	TGTGCCAGCAGCGTGTTCCCGACTAGCACAGATACGCAGTATTTT
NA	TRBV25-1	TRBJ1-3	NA	CASSEYIWGNSGNTIYF	TGTGCCAGCAGTGAATATATTTGGGGCAACTCTGGAAACACCATATATTTT
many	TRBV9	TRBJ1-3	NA	CASSVGGGIIDLSGNTIYF	TGTGCCAGCAGCGTAGGAGGTGGAATTATTGATCTCTCTGGAAACACCATATATTTT
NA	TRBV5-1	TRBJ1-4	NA	CASTGGPNEKLFF	TGCGCCAGCACCGGGGGGCCTAATGAAAAACTGTTTTTT
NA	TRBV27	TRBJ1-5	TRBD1	CASRGGGGTAFYSNQPQHF	TGTGCCAGCAGGGGCGGCGGGGGGACAGCATTTTATAGCAATCAGCCCCAGCATTTT
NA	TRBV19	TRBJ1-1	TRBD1	CASSDRGNTEAFF	TGTGCCAGTAGCGACAGGGGGAACACTGAAGCTTTCTTT
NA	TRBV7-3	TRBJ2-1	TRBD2	CASSLLHASGSSQFF	TGTGCCAGCAGCTTACTTCACGCAAGCGGGAGCTCTCAGTTCTTC
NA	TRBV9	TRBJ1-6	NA	CASSVGQANSPLHF	TGTGCCAGCAGCGTAGGACAAGCAAATTCACCCCTCCACTTT
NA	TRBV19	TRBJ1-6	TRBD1	CASSIGTGGNSPLHF	TGTGCCAGTAGTATTGGGACAGGGGGCAATTCACCCCTCCACTTT
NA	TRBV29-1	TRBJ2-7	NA	CSVVYSPYEQYF	TGCAGCGTTGTGTATTCCCCCTACGAGCAGTACTTC
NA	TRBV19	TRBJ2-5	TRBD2	CASSIYPSGRYQETQYF	TGTGCCAGTAGTATCTATCCTAGCGGGAGGTACCAAGAGACCCAGTACTTC
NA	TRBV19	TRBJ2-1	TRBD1	CASSIGQGGVNEQFF	TGTGCCAGTAGTATAGGACAGGGTGGGGTCAATGAGCAGTTCTTC
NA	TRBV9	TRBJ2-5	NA	CASSVDGAVRVPWETQYF	TGTGCCAGCAGCGTAGATGGTGCCGTTCGAGTCCCATGGGAGACCCAGTACTTC
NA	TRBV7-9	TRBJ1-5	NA	CASSHPMAGDNQPQHF	TGTGCCAGCAGTCATCCCATGGCAGGGGACAATCAGCCCCAGCATTTT
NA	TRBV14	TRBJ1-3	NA	CASSQSGAGNTIYF	TGTGCCAGCAGCCAGTCAGGGGCTGGAAACACCATATATTTT
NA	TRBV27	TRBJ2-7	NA	CASSLPGLEQYF	TGTGCCAGCAGTCTCCCGGGGTTGGAGCAGTACTTC
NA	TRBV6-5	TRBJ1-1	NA	CASSYSQSNTEAFF	TGTGCCAGCAGTTACTCCCAGTCGAACACTGAAGCTTTCTTT
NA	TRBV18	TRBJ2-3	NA	CASSPPSARNTQYF	TGTGCCAGCTCACCACCTAGCGCCCGGAATACGCAGTATTTT
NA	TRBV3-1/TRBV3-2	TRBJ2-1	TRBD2	CASSRSGGSDEQFF	TGTGCCAGCAGCCGTAGCGGGGGGAGCGATGAGCAGTTCTTC
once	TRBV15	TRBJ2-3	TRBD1	CATSRGDSTDTQYF	TGTGCCACCAGCAGGGGGGACAGTACAGATACGCAGTATTTT
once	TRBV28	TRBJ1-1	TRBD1	CASTQRDRTEAFF	TGTGCCAGCACCCAACGGGACAGGACTGAAGCTTTCTTT
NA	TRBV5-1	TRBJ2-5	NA	CASSLTGMFETQYF	TGCGCCAGCAGCTTGACAGGGATGTTCGAGACCCAGTACTTC
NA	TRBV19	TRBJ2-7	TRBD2	CASSPGLASSYEQYF	TGTGCCAGTAGTCCCGGACTAGCGAGCTCCTACGAGCAGTACTTC
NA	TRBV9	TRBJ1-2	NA	CASSVGGLRDGYTF	TGTGCCAGCAGCGTCGGAGGGTTGAGGGATGGCTACACCTTC
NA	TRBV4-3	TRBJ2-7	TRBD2	CASSQDYSGGTYEQYF	TGCGCCAGCAGCCAAGATTATAGCGGGGGAACCTACGAGCAGTACTTC
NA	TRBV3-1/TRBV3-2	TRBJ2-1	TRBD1	CASSWTGTNEQFF	TGTGCCAGCAGCTGGACAGGGACCAATGAGCAGTTCTTC
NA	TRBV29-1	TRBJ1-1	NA	CSVVRVNTEAFF	TGCAGCGTTGTACGGGTAAACACTGAAGCTTTCTTT
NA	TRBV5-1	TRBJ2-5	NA	CASRIDEGSQYF	TGCGCCAGCAGAATCGATGAGGGATCCCAGTACTTC
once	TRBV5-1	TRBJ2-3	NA	CASSPAQGTQYF	TGCGCCAGCAGCCCTGCACAGGGTACGCAGTATTTT
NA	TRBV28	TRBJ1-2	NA	CASTLTINYGYTF	TGTGCCAGCACACTCACGATTAACTATGGCTACACCTTC
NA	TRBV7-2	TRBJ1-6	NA	CASRVTGILVSPLHF	TGTGCCAGCAGGGTAACCGGGATCTTAGTTTCACCCCTCCACTTT
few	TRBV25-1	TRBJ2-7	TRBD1	CASSDRDRGAYEQYF	TGTGCCAGCAGTGACAGGGACAGGGGCGCCTACGAGCAGTACTTC
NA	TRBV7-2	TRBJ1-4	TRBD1	CASSARQGYNEKLFF	TGTGCCAGCAGCGCACGACAGGGGTATAATGAAAAACTGTTTTTT